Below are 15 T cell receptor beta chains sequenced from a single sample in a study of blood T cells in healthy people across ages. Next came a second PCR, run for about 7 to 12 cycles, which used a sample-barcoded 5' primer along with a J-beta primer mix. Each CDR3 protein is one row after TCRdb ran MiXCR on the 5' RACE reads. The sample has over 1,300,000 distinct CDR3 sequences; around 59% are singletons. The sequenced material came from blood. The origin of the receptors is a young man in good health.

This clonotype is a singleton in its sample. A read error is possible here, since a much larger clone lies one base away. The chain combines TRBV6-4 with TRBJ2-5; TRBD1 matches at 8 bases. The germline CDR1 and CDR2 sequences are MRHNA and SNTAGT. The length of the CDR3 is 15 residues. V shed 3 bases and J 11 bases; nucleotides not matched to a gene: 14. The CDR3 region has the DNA TGTGCCAGCAGTGAAGGACAGGGTCCGTACAATGAGCAGTACTTC. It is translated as CASSEGQGPYNEQYF.

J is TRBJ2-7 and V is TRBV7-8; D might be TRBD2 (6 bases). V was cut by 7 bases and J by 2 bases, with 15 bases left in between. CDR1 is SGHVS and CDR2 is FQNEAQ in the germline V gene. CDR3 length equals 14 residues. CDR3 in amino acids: CASKGLGGPYEQYF. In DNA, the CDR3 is TGTGCCAGCAAGGGCCTCGGGGGTCCCTACGAGCAGTACTTC. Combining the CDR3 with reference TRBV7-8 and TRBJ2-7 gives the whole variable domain GAGVSQSPRYKVAKRGQDVALRCDPISGHVSLFWYQQALGQGPEFLTYFQNEAQLDKSGLPSDRFFAERPEGSVSTLKIQRTQQEDSAVYLCASKGLGGPYEQYFGPGTRLTVT.

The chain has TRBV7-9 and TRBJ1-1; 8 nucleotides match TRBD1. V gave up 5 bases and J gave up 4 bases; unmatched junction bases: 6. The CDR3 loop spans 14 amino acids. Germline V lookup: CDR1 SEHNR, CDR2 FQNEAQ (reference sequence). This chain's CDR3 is CASSPETGVTEAFF. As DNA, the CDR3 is TGTGCCAGCAGCCCGGAGACAGGGGTCACTGAAGCTTTCTTT.

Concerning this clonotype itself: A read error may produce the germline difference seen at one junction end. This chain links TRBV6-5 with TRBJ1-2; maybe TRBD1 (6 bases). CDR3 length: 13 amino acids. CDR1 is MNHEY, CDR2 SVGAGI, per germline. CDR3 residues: CASSPTGNYGNTF. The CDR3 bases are TGTGCCAGCAGTCCCACAGGGAACTATGGCAACACCTTC.

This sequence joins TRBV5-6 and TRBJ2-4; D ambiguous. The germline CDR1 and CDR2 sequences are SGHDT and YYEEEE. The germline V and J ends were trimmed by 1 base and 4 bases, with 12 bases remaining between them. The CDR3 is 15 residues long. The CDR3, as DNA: TGTGCCAGCAGCTTGAGTACAGTAACAAAAAACATTCAGTACTTC. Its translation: CASSLSTVTKNIQYF.

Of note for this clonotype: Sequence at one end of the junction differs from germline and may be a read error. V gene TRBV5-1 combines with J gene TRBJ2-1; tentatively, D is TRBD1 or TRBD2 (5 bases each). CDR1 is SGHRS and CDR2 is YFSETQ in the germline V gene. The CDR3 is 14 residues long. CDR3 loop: CAGSLRDPYNEQFF. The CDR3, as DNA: TGCGCCGGCAGCTTACGGGACCCCTACAATGAGCAGTTCTTC.

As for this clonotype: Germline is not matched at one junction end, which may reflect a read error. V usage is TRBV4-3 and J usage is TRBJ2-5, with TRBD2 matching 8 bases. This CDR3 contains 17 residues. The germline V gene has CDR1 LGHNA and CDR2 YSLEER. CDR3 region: CASSQDRAGVPQETQYF. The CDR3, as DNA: TGCGCCAGCAGCCAAGATAGAGCGGGGGTTCCACAAGAGACCCAGTATTTC.

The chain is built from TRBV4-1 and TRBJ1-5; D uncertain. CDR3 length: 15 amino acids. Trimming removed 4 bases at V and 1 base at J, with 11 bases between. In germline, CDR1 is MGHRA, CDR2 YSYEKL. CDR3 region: CASSLMKDSNQPQHF. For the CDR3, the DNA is TGCGCCAGCAGCCTTATGAAGGACAGCAATCAGCCCCAGCATTTT.

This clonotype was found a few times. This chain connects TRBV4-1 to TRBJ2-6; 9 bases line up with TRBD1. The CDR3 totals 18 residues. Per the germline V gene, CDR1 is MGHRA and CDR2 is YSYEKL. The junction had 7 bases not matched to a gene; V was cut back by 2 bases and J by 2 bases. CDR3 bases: TGCGCCAGCAGCCAATCCGGGACAGGGACCACTGGGGCCAACGTCCTGACTTTC. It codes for CASSQSGTGTTGANVLTF.

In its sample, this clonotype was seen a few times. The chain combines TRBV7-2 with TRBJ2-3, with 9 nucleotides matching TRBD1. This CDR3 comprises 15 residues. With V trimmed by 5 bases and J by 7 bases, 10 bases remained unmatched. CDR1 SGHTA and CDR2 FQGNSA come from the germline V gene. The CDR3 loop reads CASSRRDRVGNTQYF. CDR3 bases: TGTGCCAGCAGCCGCCGGGACAGGGTCGGCAATACGCAGTATTTT.

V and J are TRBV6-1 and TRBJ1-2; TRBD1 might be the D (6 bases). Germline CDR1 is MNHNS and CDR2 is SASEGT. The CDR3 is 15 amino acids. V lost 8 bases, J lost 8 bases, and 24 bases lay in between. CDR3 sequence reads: CASLQGWTLSEGYTF. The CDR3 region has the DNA TGTGCCAGCCTGCAGGGGTGGACTCTCTCGGAGGGCTACACCTTC.

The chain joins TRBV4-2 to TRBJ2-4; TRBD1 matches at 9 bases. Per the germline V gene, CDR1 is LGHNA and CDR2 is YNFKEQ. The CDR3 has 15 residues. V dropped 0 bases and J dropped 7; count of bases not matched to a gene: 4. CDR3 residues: CASSQESGQGNIQYF. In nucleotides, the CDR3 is TGTGCCAGCAGCCAAGAATCCGGACAGGGGAACATTCAGTACTTC.

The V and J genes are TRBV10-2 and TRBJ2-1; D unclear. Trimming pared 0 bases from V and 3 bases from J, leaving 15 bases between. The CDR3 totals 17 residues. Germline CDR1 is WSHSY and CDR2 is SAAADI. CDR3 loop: CASSESLSTPDYNEQFF. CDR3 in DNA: TGCGCCAGCAGTGAGTCGTTGTCCACCCCTGACTACAATGAGCAGTTCTTC.

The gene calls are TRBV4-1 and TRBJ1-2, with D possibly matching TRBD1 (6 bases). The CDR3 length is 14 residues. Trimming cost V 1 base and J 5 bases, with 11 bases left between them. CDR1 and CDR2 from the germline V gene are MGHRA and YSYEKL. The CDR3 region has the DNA TGCGCCAGCAGCCAAGGTCCAGGGACATATGGCTACACCTTC. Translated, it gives CASSQGPGTYGYTF.

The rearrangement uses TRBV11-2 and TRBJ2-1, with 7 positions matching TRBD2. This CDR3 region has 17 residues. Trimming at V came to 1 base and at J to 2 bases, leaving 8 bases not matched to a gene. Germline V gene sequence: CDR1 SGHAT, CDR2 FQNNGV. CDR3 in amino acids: CASSLVGTSEAYNEQFF. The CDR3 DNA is TGTGCCAGCAGCTTAGTCGGAACTAGCGAGGCCTACAATGAGCAGTTCTTC.